One and the same sample provided the 26 T cell receptor beta chains below, sequenced in a study of control samples from healthy donors and cancer patients. Assay used: immunoSEQ multiplex PCR; TCRdb lists only in-frame clones, some missing. The sample lists 89,000 or so clones; around 87% were seen once. The sequencing input was blood. The receptor set was obtained from a man aged 50 or older in good health.

The chain joins TRBV4-2 to TRBJ1-4; possible D gene TRBD1, 5 bases. V was cut by 0 bases and J by 5 bases, with 13 bases left in between. The CDR3 runs to 16 residues. CDR1 LGHNA and CDR2 YNFKEQ come from the germline V gene. CDR3 DNA sequence: TGTGCCAGCAGCCAAGATCTTGGGACTCCCAATGAAAAACTGTTTTTT. This translates into CASSQDLGTPNEKLFF.

The rearrangement links TRBV2 to TRBJ2-7, with D tentatively TRBD2 (5 bases). This CDR3 is built from 13 residues. V shed 1 base and J shed 6 bases, with 10 bases lying between them. The germline V gene encodes CDR1 SNHLY and CDR2 FYNNEI. CDR3 nucleotides: TGTGCCAGCAGTGAAGGAGGGCGGAGCGAGCAGTACGTC. Protein sequence: CASSEGGRSEQYV.

J is TRBJ2-1 and V is TRBV3-1 (or the pseudogene TRBV3-2), with 13 nucleotides matching TRBD2. Per germline, CDR1 LGHDT and CDR2 YNNKEL (reference sequence). The V and J ends lost 4 bases and 8 bases, in that order; junction bases with no gene match: 8. The CDR3 consists of 16 residues. CDR3 loop: CASSPGLAGASDEQFF. CDR3 coding DNA: TGTGCCAGCAGCCCCGGACTAGCGGGAGCCTCTGATGAGCAGTTCTTC.

This clone was seen just once. The chain recombines TRBV24-1 with TRBJ2-1, with 7 bases that match TRBD2. V lost 4 bases to trimming and J lost 6 bases; unmatched junction nucleotides: 8. This CDR3 spans 15 amino acids. Germline values: CDR1 KGHDR, CDR2 SFDVKD. In DNA form, the CDR3 reads TGTGCCACCAGTGAAACGAGAGGCGGGGGCAATGAGCAGTTCTTC. Translated: CATSETRGGGNEQFF.

V and J are TRBV6-5 and TRBJ1-2, with 10 bases that match TRBD1. The ends lost 6 bases at V and 1 base at J; junction bases unmatched: 5. Germline CDR1 reads MNHEY; CDR2 reads SVGAGI. This CDR3 comprises 15 residues. The CDR3 DNA is TGTGCCAGCAGGCCCGGACAGGGGGTTAACTATGGCTACACCTTC. Residues: CASRPGQGVNYGYTF.

This clone was seen a single time. CDR3: CASSQGRQGSRQTQYF. CDR3 in DNA: TGTGCCAGCAGCCAAGGAAGGCAGGGGAGTAGACAGACCCAGTACTTC. The V gene is TRBV3-1 (or the pseudogene TRBV3-2), the J gene TRBJ2-5; tentatively, D is TRBD1 (6 bases). Germline CDR1 reads LGHDT; CDR2 reads YNNKEL (reference sequence). Trimming cost V 1 base and J 6 bases, with 18 bases left between them. The CDR3 extends over 16 amino acids.

The V call is TRBV2, the J call TRBJ1-5; the D gene is possibly TRBD1 (5 bases). Trimming pared 7 bases from V and 3 bases from J, leaving 19 bases between. The CDR3 contains 16 residues. Per germline, CDR1 SNHLY and CDR2 FYNNEI. CDR3 in DNA: TGTGCCAGCAAGGAGGGCAGGGCGGGACTCAATCAGCCCCAGCATTTT. This sequence encodes CASKEGRAGLNQPQHF.

This sequence joins TRBV6-5 and TRBJ1-2, with no clear D. Germline values: CDR1 MNHEY, CDR2 SVGAGI. The CDR3 totals 13 residues. V was cut by 7 bases and J by 4 bases, with 13 bases left in between. The CDR3 sequence: CASKIREPYGYTF. For the CDR3, the DNA is TGTGCCAGCAAGATCCGGGAGCCCTATGGCTACACCTTC.

The chain is built from TRBV7-9 and TRBJ2-1; 8 bases are shared with TRBD2. After removal of 5 bases from V and 0 bases from J, the junction contained 12 bases not matched to a gene. Germline V gene sequence: CDR1 SEHNR, CDR2 FQNEAQ (reference sequence). The CDR3 sequence is 18 residues long. CDR3: CASSRGSSGTSSYNEQFF. CDR3 bases: TGTGCCAGCAGCCGAGGGAGTAGCGGGACTAGCTCCTACAATGAGCAGTTCTTC.

The chain recombines TRBV7-9 with TRBJ2-3, with 9 bases that match TRBD1. J gave up 4 bases and V 6 bases, and 8 bases lay outside the gene matches. The CDR3 runs to 15 residues. Germline V gene sequence: CDR1 SEHNR, CDR2 FQNEAQ (reference sequence). The CDR3 loop reads CASRRWTGESDTQYF. The CDR3 bases are TGTGCCAGCAGACGATGGACAGGGGAATCAGATACGCAGTATTTT.

This chain connects TRBV27 to TRBJ1-2; possible D gene TRBD1, 5 bases. CDR3 length: 16 residues. The V gene's germline CDR1 is MNHEY and CDR2 SMNVEV (reference sequence). The V and J ends lost 6 bases and 3 bases respectively, with 20 bases between them. CDR3 bases: TGTGCCAGCAGGAGATACCCGGGGGGGGGATACTATGGCTACACCTTC. Amino acids: CASRRYPGGGYYGYTF.

The rearrangement joins TRBV19 to TRBJ1-2; possible D gene TRBD1, 5 bases. CDR3 size: 13 residues. V lost 4 bases to trimming and J lost 5 bases, with 11 bases between them. Germline lookup yields CDR1 LNHDA and CDR2 SQIVND (reference sequence). DNA of the CDR3: TGTGCCAGTAGTAAGGGCAGGGAGTATGGCTACACCTTC. This sequence encodes CASSKGREYGYTF.

The rearrangement uses TRBV24-1 and TRBJ2-3; no definite D call. Germline-derived CDR1 and CDR2 are KGHDR and SFDVKD. The CDR3 consists of 15 residues. Trimming pared 4 bases from V and 1 base from J, leaving 11 bases between. For the CDR3, the DNA is TGTGCCACCAGTGACAGACGGACGGGCACAGATACGCAGTATTTT. Translating it yields CATSDRRTGTDTQYF.

This chain connects TRBV19 to TRBJ2-1, with TRBD1 matching 8 bases. From germline, CDR1 is LNHDA and CDR2 SQIVND (reference sequence). The CDR3 has 15 residues. Unmatched junction bases numbered 10, after V lost 3 bases and J lost 9 bases. CDR3 region: CASSIAQGADGEQFF. In nucleotides, the CDR3 is TGTGCCAGTAGTATTGCCCAGGGGGCGGATGGTGAGCAGTTCTTC.

The rearrangement links TRBV19 to TRBJ1-3, with no clear D. V shed 4 bases and J shed 4 bases, with 20 bases lying between them. The CDR3 covers 17 residues. Germline CDR1 reads LNHDA; CDR2 reads SQIVND (reference sequence). The CDR3 bases are TGTGCCAGTAGTAGGACGGGCGATCGGGGTGGAGGAAACACCATATATTTT. Its translation: CASSRTGDRGGGNTIYF.

The chain links TRBV29-1 to TRBJ1-2; 9 positions match TRBD1. Germline lookup yields CDR1 SQVTM and CDR2 ANQGSEA. This CDR3 has 15 residues. Unmatched junction bases numbered 13, after V lost 6 bases and J lost 5 bases. CDR3 protein: CSVLAELGQGYGYTF. The CDR3 DNA reads TGCAGCGTCCTCGCAGAACTGGGACAGGGATATGGCTACACCTTC.

The J gene is TRBJ2-5, the V gene TRBV5-5; 9 bases line up with TRBD1. Germline V gene data show CDR1 as SGHKS and CDR2 as YYEKEE (reference sequence). This CDR3 spans 15 amino acids. V shed 0 bases, J shed 4 bases, and the junction held 4 bases outside the gene matches. CDR3 coding DNA: TGTGCCAGCAGCTTGGAGGGACAGGGAGGAGAGACCCAGTACTTC. This translates into CASSLEGQGGETQYF.

The J gene is TRBJ2-5, the V gene TRBV12-3 or TRBV12-4; D remains ambiguous. The CDR3 is made up of 11 amino acids. Trimming took off 6 bases at V and 5 bases at J, with 7 bases between the two ends. Written as DNA, the CDR3 is TGTGCCAGCAGCGAATGGGAGACCCAGTACTTC. It yields the protein CASSEWETQYF.

V and J are TRBV19 and TRBJ1-1; the match to TRBD1 covers 7 bases. V shed 7 bases, J shed 4 bases, and the junction held 0 bases outside the gene matches. The germline V gene encodes CDR1 LNHDA and CDR2 SQIVND (reference sequence). CDR3 size: 11 residues. CDR3 sequence reads: CASNRGTEAFF. CDR3 DNA: TGTGCCAGTAACAGGGGCACTGAAGCTTTCTTT.

The chain couples TRBV21-1 to TRBJ2-6; the DNA was not compared with TRBD1, the D call given in the table. TRBV21-1 has pseudogene status. This CDR3 contains 18 residues. CDR3 loop: CASSKGRDRGLGANVLTF. DNA for the CDR3: TGTGCCAGCAGCAAAGGTAGGGACAGGGGGCTCGGGGCCAACGTCCTGACTTTC.

The gene calls are TRBV6-1 and TRBJ1-5, with D maybe TRBD1 (5 bases). Germline V CDR1 and CDR2: MNHNS, SASEGT. The germline V and J ends were trimmed by 2 bases and 9 bases, with 11 bases remaining between them. This CDR3 is built from 13 residues. CDR3: CASSELGAVPQHF. In DNA, the CDR3 is TGTGCCAGCAGTGAATTAGGGGCTGTGCCCCAGCATTTT.

V is TRBV2 and J is TRBJ1-5, with TRBD1 matching over 8 bases. V was clipped by 6 bases and J by 2 bases; unmatched bases: 6. The CDR3 covers 15 residues. In germline, CDR1 is SNHLY, CDR2 FYNNEI. DNA for the CDR3: TGTGCCAGCAGGTTCGGACAGGGAGGCAATCAGCCCCAGCATTTT. Translated, it gives CASRFGQGGNQPQHF.

The V gene is TRBV6-2 or TRBV6-3, the J gene TRBJ1-1; D is perhaps TRBD1 (6 bases). V was pared by 2 bases and J by 2 bases, with 15 bases between. The germline V gene encodes CDR1 MNHEY and CDR2 SVGEGT. The CDR3 consists of 16 residues. The CDR3, as DNA: TGTGCCAGCAGTTACCGGTTCCGGGGGCAAAACACTGAAGCTTTCTTT. Its translation: CASSYRFRGQNTEAFF.

The V gene is TRBV30, the J gene TRBJ1-1; D remains unclear. Germline values: CDR1 GTSNPN, CDR2 SVGIG (reference sequence). With 0 bases removed from V and 2 bases from J, the gap between germline ends came to 10 bases. This CDR3 comprises 14 residues. This chain's CDR3 is CAWSVGQINTEAFF. For the CDR3, the DNA is TGTGCCTGGAGTGTAGGGCAGATCAACACTGAAGCTTTCTTT.

J is TRBJ1-2 and V is TRBV7-9, with TRBD1 matching 10 bases. Germline V gene lookup returns CDR1 SEHNR and CDR2 FQNEAQ (reference sequence). V lost 2 bases and J lost 5; bases outside the gene matches: 2. This CDR3 is 14 amino acids long. As DNA, the CDR3 is TGTGCCAGCAGCTTAACGGGACAGGGGTATGGCTACACCTTC. Translated: CASSLTGQGYGYTF.

Here the CDR3 reads CASSLDANTEAFF. For the CDR3, the DNA is TGTGCCAGCTCCCTAGATGCGAACACTGAAGCTTTCTTT. The chain joins TRBV18 to TRBJ1-1; D is undetermined. Between the trimmed V and J ends, which lost 6 bases and 1 base, there was a span of 9 bases. CDR3 length: 13 amino acids. Germline V lookup: CDR1 KGHSH, CDR2 LQKENI.